These 12 T cell receptor beta chains came from one sample sequenced in a study of CD8 T cells in Susac syndrome. Reverse transcription of about 0.5 to 1 ug RNA used random hexamers. TCRdb itself ran the immunoSEQ multiplex PCR reads through MiXCR, one entry per CDR3 protein. The sample shows a few hundred thousand distinct CDR3 sequences, more than 80% of them seen only once. The sample was CD8+ T cells from PBMCs. All receptors come from a human donor with multiple sclerosis.

This clonotype turned up a few times. The J gene is TRBJ2-5, the V gene TRBV29-1; D not resolved. There are 13 residues in the CDR3. Trimming took 6 bases from V and 0 from J, leaving 11 bases between them. From germline, CDR1 is SQVTM and CDR2 ANQGSEA. In DNA, the CDR3 is TGCAGCGTGATGGACGGGTACCAAGAGACCCAGTACTTC. This codes for CSVMDGYQETQYF.

This chain joins TRBV6-1 and TRBJ2-7, with TRBD2 matching over 7 bases. Per the germline V gene, CDR1 is MNHNS and CDR2 is SASEGT. With V trimmed by 1 base and J by 2 bases, 5 bases remained unmatched. This CDR3 contains 15 residues. The CDR3 protein is CASSEGVAGTYEQYF. The CDR3 DNA reads TGTGCCAGCAGTGAAGGGGTAGCGGGCACCTACGAGCAGTACTTC.

This clonotype was seen just once. The chain has TRBV23-1 and TRBJ2-1; D is unresolved. TRBV23-1 falls under the ORF class, with uncertain function. V lost 4 bases, J lost 8 bases, and 21 bases lay in between. The CDR3 loop spans 16 amino acids. The CDR3 DNA sequence: TGCGCCAGCAGTCCCTCCCGGGTATACCGCCCAGATGAGCAGTTCTTC. It yields the protein CASSPSRVYRPDEQFF.

The rearrangement links TRBV4-1 to TRBJ2-7, with TRBD1 matching 8 bases. This CDR3 spans 17 amino acids. V shed 2 bases, J shed 2 bases, and the junction held 11 bases outside the gene matches. Germline V gives CDR1 MGHRA, CDR2 YSYEKL. The CDR3 sequence: CASSQSGIRDRTYEQYF. The CDR3 region has the DNA TGCGCCAGCAGCCAAAGCGGAATCCGGGACAGGACCTACGAGCAGTACTTC.

The CDR3 DNA reads TGCAGTGCTAGAGAATCCGACTCAGCCTCCGGGACATACTCCTACGAGCAGTACTTC. The encoded protein is CSARESDSASGTYSYEQYF. The V call is TRBV20-1, the J call TRBJ2-7; D might be TRBD1 (6 bases). Germline-derived CDR1 and CDR2 are DFQATT and SNEGSKA (reference sequence). CDR3 size: 19 residues. V lost 0 bases to trimming and J lost 0 bases, with 24 bases between them.

This clonotype has just a few counts. This chain uses TRBV6-1 with TRBJ2-7; TRBD1 or TRBD2 may be the D gene (5 bases each). The CDR3 is made up of 15 amino acids. Germline CDR1 is MNHNS and CDR2 is SASEGT. Trimming took off 7 bases at V and 6 bases at J, with 22 bases between the two ends. The CDR3 nucleotides read TGTGCCAGCACTCCCACAGTGGGGACCGACGGCGAGCAGTACTTC. Translating it yields CASTPTVGTDGEQYF.

In DNA, the CDR3 is TGCGCCAGCAGCCATTCAACAGACCCTTACGAGCAGTACTTC. Protein: CASSHSTDPYEQYF. The chain is built from TRBV5-1 and TRBJ2-7; no definite D call. Trimming pared 4 bases from V and 4 bases from J, leaving 15 bases between. The CDR3 extends over 14 amino acids. Germline-derived CDR1 and CDR2 are SGHRS and YFSETQ.

This rearrangement joins TRBV5-1 to TRBJ1-4; TRBD1 is a possible D gene (6 bases). Trimming took 5 bases from V and 8 from J, leaving 19 bases between them. The CDR3 runs 15 residues. Looked up from germline, CDR1 is SGHRS and CDR2 is YFSETQ. The CDR3 bases are TGCGCCAGCAGTCAGGTCGGGGGCGCAGGAGAAAAACTGTTTTTT. Its translation is CASSQVGGAGEKLFF. The variable domain in full, completed from reference TRBV5-1 and TRBJ1-4, reads KAGVTQTPRYLIKTRGQQVTLSCSPISGHRSVSWYQQTPGQGLQFLFEYFSETQRNKGNFPGRFSGRQFSNSRSEMNVSTLELGDSALYLCASSQVGGAGEKLFFGSGTQLSVL.

The table lists this clonotype with a few counts. CDR3 amino acids: CASSQESQSAYEQYF. The DNA for the CDR3 is TGCGCCAGCAGCCAAGAGTCCCAGTCAGCCTACGAGCAGTACTTC. This chain links TRBV4-1 with TRBJ2-7, with D uncertain. V lost 0 bases and J 2 bases, leaving 11 bases between the germline ends. Germline V gives CDR1 MGHRA, CDR2 YSYEKL. CDR3 length: 15 residues.

The chain links TRBV6-5 to TRBJ1-4; TRBD1 might be the D (5 bases). The V gene's germline CDR1 is MNHEY and CDR2 SVGAGI. The CDR3 covers 14 residues. Trimming pared 3 bases from V and 10 bases from J, leaving 15 bases between. The CDR3, as DNA: TGTGCCAGCAGTTATAGGCAGGGTGGGGGAAAACTGTTTTTT. Translating gives CASSYRQGGGKLFF.

This chain joins TRBV2 and TRBJ1-5, with a tentative D call TRBD1 (5 bases). Trimming stripped 3 bases from V and 1 base from J, with 7 bases between. Germline V gene lookup returns CDR1 SNHLY and CDR2 FYNNEI. CDR3 length: 14 residues. The CDR3 bases are TGTGCCAGCAGTGATGGACAAAGCAATCAGCCCCAGCATTTT. Protein sequence: CASSDGQSNQPQHF.

The genes are TRBV6-1 and TRBJ2-7; TRBD1 might be the D (6 bases). Germline CDR1 reads MNHNS; CDR2 reads SASEGT. The V gene lost 5 bases and the J gene lost 2 bases, with 19 bases spanning the gap. This CDR3 comprises 16 residues. The CDR3 region is CASSLSKDRPTYEQYF. Written as DNA, the CDR3 is TGTGCCAGCAGTCTTAGTAAGGACAGACCGACCTACGAGCAGTACTTC.